The 22 T cell receptor beta chains given below trace back to one sample, sequenced in a study of blood T cell repertoires in COVID-19. Produced via immunoSEQ multiplex PCR; TCRdb's table is partial and in-frame only. The sample consists of a few hundred thousand clones, roughly 88% of them appearing once. Material for sequencing was PBMCs or T cells enriched from blood (not recorded which). The receptor source for this set is a woman aged 35 to 49 who had been exposed to COVID-19.

Notes on this clone: Other nucleotide sequences from this sample produce the same CDR3. This chain joins TRBV30 and TRBJ2-5; D is possibly TRBD2 (5 bases). The V end lost 2 bases, the J end lost 4 bases, and 5 bases lay between the germline ends. This CDR3 region has 11 residues. CDR1 is GTSNPN, CDR2 SVGIG, per germline (reference sequence). CDR3 DNA: TGTGCCTGGAGTCGGGGAGAGACCCAGTACTTC. This gives the protein CAWSRGETQYF.

The genes are TRBV4-3 and TRBJ2-1, with 10 bases matching TRBD2. The CDR3 sequence is 15 residues long. CDR1 and CDR2 (germline): LGHNA, YSLEER. Trimming took 1 base from V and 3 from J; bases not matched to a gene: 0. The CDR3 nucleotides read TGCGCCAGCAGCCAAGCTAGCGGGGGCTACAATGAGCAGTTCTTC. It specifies CASSQASGGYNEQFF.

As to this clone: The same CDR3 can be traced to other DNA sequences in this sample. The chain combines TRBV2 with TRBJ1-2; perhaps TRBD1 as D (6 bases). Trimming pared 2 bases from V and 4 bases from J, leaving 8 bases between. The CDR3 sequence is 13 residues long. Germline V lookup: CDR1 SNHLY, CDR2 FYNNEI. The CDR3 spells CASSEQGPYGYTF. DNA for the CDR3: TGTGCCAGCAGTGAACAGGGGCCCTATGGCTACACCTTC. The full variable domain, its missing parts supplied by reference TRBV2 and TRBJ1-2, is EPEVTQTPSHQVTQMGQEVILRCVPISNHLYFYWYRQILGQKVEFLVSFYNNEISEKSEIFDDQFSVERPDGSNFTLKIRSTKLEDSAMYFCASSEQGPYGYTFGSGTRLTVV.

J is TRBJ2-1 and V is TRBV24-1; D is uncertain. The germline gives CDR1 KGHDR, CDR2 SFDVKD. Deletions cut 4 bases from V and 6 bases from J, with 18 bases between. The CDR3 is made up of 16 amino acids. The CDR3 spells CATSEPTRGAINEQFF. The CDR3 region has the DNA TGTGCCACCAGTGAGCCCACTCGCGGTGCGATCAATGAGCAGTTCTTC.

The chain uses TRBV6-2 or TRBV6-3 and TRBJ1-2; 9 bases match TRBD1. This CDR3 has 17 residues. The J segment lost 4 bases and the V segment lost 6 bases, leaving 15 bases of the junction unmatched. The V gene's germline CDR1 is MNHEY and CDR2 SVGEGT. The CDR3 loop reads CASSPSPGTGKTYGYTF. CDR3 sequence (DNA): TGTGCCAGCAGCCCTTCTCCCGGGACAGGGAAGACCTATGGCTACACCTTC.

The rearrangement uses TRBV3-1 (or the pseudogene TRBV3-2) and TRBJ2-3, with 10 bases fitting TRBD2. The CDR3 has 19 amino acids. With V trimmed by 2 bases and J by 2 bases, 13 bases remained unmatched. The germline CDR1 and CDR2 sequences are LGHDT and YNNKEL (reference sequence). The CDR3: CASSQRLAGAVRDTDTQYF. For the CDR3, the DNA is TGTGCCAGCAGCCAACGTCTAGCGGGAGCAGTTCGTGACACAGATACGCAGTATTTT.

V usage is TRBV2 and J usage is TRBJ2-2; D possibly corresponds to TRBD2 (6 bases). V was clipped by 8 bases and J by 3 bases, with 16 bases between them. The CDR3 loop spans 15 amino acids. CDR1 is SNHLY and CDR2 is FYNNEI in the germline V gene. CDR3 residues: CASHPTRGDTGELFF. For the CDR3, the DNA is TGTGCCAGCCACCCCACTCGCGGGGACACCGGGGAGCTGTTTTTT.

The chain combines TRBV27 with TRBJ1-6, with a possible D match to TRBD1 (6 bases). This CDR3 contains 14 residues. V was clipped by 3 bases and J by 7 bases, with 10 bases between them. Germline CDR1 MNHEY, CDR2 SMNVEV (reference sequence). The CDR3 sequence: CASSFQGMNSPLHF. The CDR3 nucleotides read TGTGCCAGCAGTTTTCAGGGGATGAATTCACCCCTCCACTTT.

On this clone: Germline and junction disagree at one end, which may indicate a read error. The chain has TRBV5-1 and TRBJ2-1; 12 bases match TRBD2. Per the germline V gene, CDR1 is SGHRS and CDR2 is YFSETQ. The CDR3 sequence is 17 residues long. This CDR3 reads CASTWRGLAGGYNEQFF. The CDR3 DNA follows: TGTGCCAGCACCTGGCGGGGTCTAGCGGGAGGGTACAATGAGCAGTTCTTC.

This chain links TRBV7-8 with TRBJ1-5; 10 bases match TRBD1. V shed 5 bases and J 0 bases; nucleotides not matched to a gene: 4. The CDR3 totals 16 residues. In germline, CDR1 is SGHVS, CDR2 FQNEAQ. This chain's CDR3 is CASSLRDRGSNQPQHF. The CDR3 DNA follows: TGTGCCAGCAGCCTACGGGACAGGGGTAGCAATCAGCCCCAGCATTTT. The whole variable domain, filled in from reference TRBV7-8 and TRBJ1-5, reads GAGVSQSPRYKVAKRGQDVALRCDPISGHVSLFWYQQALGQGPEFLTYFQNEAQLDKSGLPSDRFFAERPEGSVSTLKIQRTQQEDSAVYLCASSLRDRGSNQPQHFGDGTRLSIL.

The chain links TRBV7-6 to TRBJ2-7; 7 bases line up with TRBD2. CDR3 length equals 18 residues. V was pared by 1 base and J by 2 bases, with 14 bases of the junction left unmatched. The germline CDR1 and CDR2 sequences are SGHVS and FNYEAQ. CDR3 DNA sequence: TGTGCCAGCAGCTTAGAGGTAGTGGGCGGGGGTGCGACCTACGAGCAGTACTTC. Translating gives CASSLEVVGGGATYEQYF.

This clone has only a few counts. This chain uses TRBV28 with TRBJ2-5, with TRBD1 identical over 8 bases. With V trimmed by 5 bases and J by 5 bases, 10 bases remained unmatched. The CDR3 consists of 15 residues. From germline, CDR1 is MDHEN and CDR2 SYDVKM. CDR3 coding DNA: TGTGCCAGCAGTATTGGACAGGGTACGGGGGAGACCCAGTACTTC. It yields the protein CASSIGQGTGETQYF.

This chain joins TRBV4-3 and TRBJ2-2, with 9 nucleotides matching TRBD2. Germline V gene data show CDR1 as LGHNA and CDR2 as YSLEER. The CDR3 runs 15 residues. V was pared by 4 bases and J by 3 bases, with 3 bases of the junction left unmatched. As DNA, the CDR3 is TGCGCCAGCAGCCGACTAGCGGTTGACACCGGGGAGCTGTTTTTT. Residues: CASSRLAVDTGELFF.

This rearrangement joins TRBV28 to TRBJ2-7; 11 bases agree with TRBD1. Germline-derived CDR1 and CDR2 are MDHEN and SYDVKM. Germline trimming cut 7 bases from V and 1 base from J; bases unmatched to any gene: 3. The length of the CDR3 is 14 residues. This chain's CDR3 is CASKGQGGSYEQYV. CDR3 DNA: TGTGCCAGCAAGGGACAGGGGGGTTCCTACGAGCAGTACGTC.

V is TRBV7-6 and J is TRBJ2-5; maybe TRBD2 (6 bases). Germline V gene sequence: CDR1 SGHVS, CDR2 FNYEAQ. With 3 bases removed from V and 2 bases from J, the gap between germline ends came to 13 bases. The CDR3 has 15 amino acids. This CDR3 is CASSFGGGWQETQYF. In nucleotides, the CDR3 is TGTGCCAGCAGCTTTGGGGGAGGATGGCAAGAGACCCAGTACTTC.

The chain combines TRBV5-6 with TRBJ1-3, with D possibly matching TRBD1 (5 bases). The V gene's germline CDR1 is SGHDT and CDR2 YYEEEE. The CDR3 totals 15 residues. V lost 4 bases to trimming and J lost 2 bases, with 13 bases between them. Written as DNA, the CDR3 is TGTGCCAGCAGCGGCACGCGACAGACTGGAAACACCATATATTTT. Translating gives CASSGTRQTGNTIYF. The full variable domain, completed using reference TRBV5-6 and TRBJ1-3, is DAGVTQSPTHLIKTRGQQVTLRCSPKSGHDTVSWYQQALGQGPQFIFQYYEEEERQRGNFPDRFSGHQFPNYSSELNVNALLLGDSALYLCASSGTRQTGNTIYFGEGSWLTVV.

V is TRBV21-1 and J is TRBJ1-2. TRBV21-1 is flagged as a pseudogene. CDR3 length: 16 residues. In DNA form, the CDR3 reads TGTGCCAGCAGCACTATAGAAGGGAGTCGGAACTATGGCTACACCTTC. Encoded protein: CASSTIEGSRNYGYTF.

There are a few counts of this clone. This chain uses TRBV24-1 with TRBJ2-7; possibly TRBD1 for D (6 bases). V was clipped by 4 bases and J by 3 bases, with 9 bases between them. The CDR3 is 13 residues long. Germline V CDR1 and CDR2: KGHDR, SFDVKD. This chain's CDR3 is CATSDSTGYEQYF. The CDR3 DNA reads as TGTGCCACCAGTGACTCGACAGGCTACGAGCAGTACTTC.

This CDR3 reads CASSYGLARNEQFF. CDR3 nucleotide sequence: TGTGCCAGCAGTTACGGACTAGCCAGGAATGAGCAGTTCTTC. This chain joins TRBV6-2 or TRBV6-3 and TRBJ2-1; TRBD2 aligns across 8 bases. CDR1 MNHEY and CDR2 SVGEGT come from the germline V gene. The trim removed 2 bases at V and 7 bases at J, leaving 4 bases unmatched. The CDR3 loop spans 14 amino acids.

The chain links TRBV11-3 to TRBJ2-1; D gene uncertain. V was trimmed by 3 bases and J by 9 bases, leaving 3 bases between them. The CDR3 is 10 amino acids. Per germline, CDR1 SGHNT and CDR2 YENEEA. The CDR3 DNA is TGTGCCAGCAGCTTCGGTGAGCAGTTCTTC. It yields the protein CASSFGEQFF. The complete variable domain, with remaining parts taken from reference TRBV11-3 and TRBJ2-1, reads EAGVVQSPRYKIIEKKQPVAFWCNPISGHNTLYWYLQNLGQGPELLIRYENEEAVDDSQLPKDRFSAERLKGVDSTLKIQPAELGDSAVYLCASSFGEQFFGPGTRLTVL.

This sequence joins TRBV6-2 or TRBV6-3 and TRBJ1-1; D is undetermined. Germline CDR1 reads MNHEY; CDR2 reads SVGEGT. The germline V and J ends were trimmed by 2 bases and 0 bases, with 10 bases remaining between them. This CDR3 comprises 15 residues. The CDR3 loop is CASSYVGRLNTEAFF. CDR3 DNA: TGTGCCAGCAGTTACGTTGGCAGGCTGAACACTGAAGCTTTCTTT.

The chain couples TRBV11-2 to TRBJ2-7, with D perhaps matching TRBD1 (6 bases). V shed 4 bases and J shed 3 bases, with 16 bases lying between them. The CDR3 sequence is 15 residues long. CDR1 SGHAT and CDR2 FQNNGV come from the germline V gene. The CDR3 loop is CASSSQGHEGYEQYV. CDR3 nucleotides: TGTGCCAGCAGCTCTCAGGGACACGAAGGCTACGAGCAGTACGTC.